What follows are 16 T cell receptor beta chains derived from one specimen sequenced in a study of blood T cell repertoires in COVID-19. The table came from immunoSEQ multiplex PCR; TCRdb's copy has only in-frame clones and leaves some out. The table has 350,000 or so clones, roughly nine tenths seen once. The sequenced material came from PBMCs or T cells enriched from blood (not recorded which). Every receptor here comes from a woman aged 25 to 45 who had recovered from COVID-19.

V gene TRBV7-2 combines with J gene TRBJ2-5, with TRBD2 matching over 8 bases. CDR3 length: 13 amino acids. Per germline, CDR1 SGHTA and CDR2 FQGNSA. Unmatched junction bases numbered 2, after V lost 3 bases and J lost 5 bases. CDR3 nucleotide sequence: TGTGCCAGCAGCTTCTCTAGCGGGGAGACCCAGTACTTC. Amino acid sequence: CASSFSSGETQYF.

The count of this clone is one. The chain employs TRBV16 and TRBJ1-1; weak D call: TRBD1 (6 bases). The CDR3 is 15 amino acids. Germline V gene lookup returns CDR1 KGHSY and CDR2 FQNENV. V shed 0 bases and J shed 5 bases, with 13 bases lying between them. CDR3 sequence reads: CASSQSGGLRTEAFF. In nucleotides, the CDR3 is TGTGCCAGCAGCCAATCAGGGGGTTTGAGGACTGAAGCTTTCTTT.

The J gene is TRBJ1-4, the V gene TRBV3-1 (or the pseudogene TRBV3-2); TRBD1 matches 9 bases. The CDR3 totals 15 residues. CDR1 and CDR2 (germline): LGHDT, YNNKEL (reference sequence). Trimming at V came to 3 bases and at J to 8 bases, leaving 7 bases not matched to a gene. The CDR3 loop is CASSHTGGIGEKLFF. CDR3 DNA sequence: TGTGCCAGCAGCCATACAGGGGGCATTGGCGAAAAACTGTTTTTT.

DNA of the CDR3: TGCGCCAGCAGCCAATCTAAGGCCCTGGACATTCTCTACGAGCAGTACTTC. Its protein product is CASSQSKALDILYEQYF. V is TRBV4-1 and J is TRBJ2-7; possibly TRBD1 for D (5 bases). Per the germline V gene, CDR1 is MGHRA and CDR2 is YSYEKL. This CDR3 is built from 17 residues. V lost 2 bases, J lost 3 bases, and 20 bases lay in between.

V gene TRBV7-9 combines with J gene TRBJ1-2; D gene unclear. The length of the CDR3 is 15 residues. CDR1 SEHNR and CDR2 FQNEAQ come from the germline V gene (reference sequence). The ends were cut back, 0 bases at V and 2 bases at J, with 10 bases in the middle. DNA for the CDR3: TGTGCCAGCAGCTTAGCGTCCAGTTTAAACTATGGCTACACCTTC. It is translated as CASSLASSLNYGYTF.

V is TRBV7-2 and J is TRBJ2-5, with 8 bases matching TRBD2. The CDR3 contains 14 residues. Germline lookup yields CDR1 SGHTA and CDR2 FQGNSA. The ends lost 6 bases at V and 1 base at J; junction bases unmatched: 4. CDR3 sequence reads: CASRAGAIQETQYF. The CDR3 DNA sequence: TGTGCCAGCAGAGCGGGGGCGATCCAAGAGACCCAGTACTTC.

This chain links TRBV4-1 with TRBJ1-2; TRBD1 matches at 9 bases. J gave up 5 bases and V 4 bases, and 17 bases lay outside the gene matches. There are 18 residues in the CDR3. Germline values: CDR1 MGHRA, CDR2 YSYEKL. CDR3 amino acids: CASSRDPGGTGKGYGYTF. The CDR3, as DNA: TGCGCCAGCAGCCGAGATCCCGGGGGGACAGGGAAGGGGTATGGCTACACCTTC.

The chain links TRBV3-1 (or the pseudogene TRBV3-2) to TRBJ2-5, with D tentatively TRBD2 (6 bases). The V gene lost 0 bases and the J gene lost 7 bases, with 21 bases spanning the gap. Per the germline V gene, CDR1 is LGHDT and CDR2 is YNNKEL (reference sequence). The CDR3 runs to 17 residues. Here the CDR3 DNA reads TGTGCCAGCAGCCAAGACCGTCCCCCGGGACGGAGGGGGACCCAGTACTTC. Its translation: CASSQDRPPGRRGTQYF.

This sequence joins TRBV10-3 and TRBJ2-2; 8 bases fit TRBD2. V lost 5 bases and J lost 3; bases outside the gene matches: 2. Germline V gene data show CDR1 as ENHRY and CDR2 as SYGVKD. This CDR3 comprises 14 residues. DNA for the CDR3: TGTGCCATCAGTCGGGGGGGTGACACCGGGGAGCTGTTTTTT. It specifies CAISRGGDTGELFF.

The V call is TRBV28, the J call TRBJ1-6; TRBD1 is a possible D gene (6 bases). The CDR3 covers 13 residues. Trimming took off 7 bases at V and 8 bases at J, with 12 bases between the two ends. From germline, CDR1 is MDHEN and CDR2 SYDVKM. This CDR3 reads CASKDRTDSPLHF. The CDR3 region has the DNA TGTGCCAGCAAGGACAGAACGGATTCACCCCTCCACTTT.

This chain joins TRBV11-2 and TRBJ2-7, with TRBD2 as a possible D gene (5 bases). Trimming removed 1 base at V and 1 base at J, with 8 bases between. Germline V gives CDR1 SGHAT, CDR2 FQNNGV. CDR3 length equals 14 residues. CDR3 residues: CASSLGQRSYEQYF. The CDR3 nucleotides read TGTGCCAGCAGCTTAGGTCAGCGGTCCTACGAGCAGTACTTC.

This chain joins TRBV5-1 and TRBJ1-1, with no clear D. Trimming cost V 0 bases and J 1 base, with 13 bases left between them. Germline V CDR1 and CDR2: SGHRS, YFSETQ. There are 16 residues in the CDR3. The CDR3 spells CASSLESSGRNTEAFF. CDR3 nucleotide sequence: TGCGCCAGCAGCTTGGAGAGCTCGGGGAGGAACACTGAAGCTTTCTTT.

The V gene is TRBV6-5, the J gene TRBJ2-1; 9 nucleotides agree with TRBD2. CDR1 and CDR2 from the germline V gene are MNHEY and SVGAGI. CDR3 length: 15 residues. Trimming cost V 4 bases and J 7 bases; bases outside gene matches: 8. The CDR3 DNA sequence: TGTGCCAGCAGTTCCTCGGCGGGGGGGCATAATGAGCAGTTCTTC. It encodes CASSSSAGGHNEQFF.

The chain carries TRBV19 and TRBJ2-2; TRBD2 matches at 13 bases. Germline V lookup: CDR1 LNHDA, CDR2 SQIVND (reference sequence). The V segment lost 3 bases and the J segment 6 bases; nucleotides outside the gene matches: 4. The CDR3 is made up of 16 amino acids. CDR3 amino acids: CASSITSGGAPGELFF. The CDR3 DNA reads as TGTGCCAGTAGTATCACTAGCGGGGGGGCCCCCGGGGAGCTGTTTTTT.

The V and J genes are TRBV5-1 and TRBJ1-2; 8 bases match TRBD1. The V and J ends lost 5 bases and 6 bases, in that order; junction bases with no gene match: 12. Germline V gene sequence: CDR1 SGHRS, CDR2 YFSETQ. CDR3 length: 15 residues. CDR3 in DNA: TGCGCCAGCAGAACCGGACAGGGTCCGGCGGATGGCTACACCTTC. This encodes CASRTGQGPADGYTF.

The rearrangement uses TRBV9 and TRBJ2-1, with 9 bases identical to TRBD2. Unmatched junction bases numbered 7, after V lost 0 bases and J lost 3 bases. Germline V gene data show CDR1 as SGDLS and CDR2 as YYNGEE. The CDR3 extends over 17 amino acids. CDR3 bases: TGTGCCAGCAGCGTAGGACCAGCGGGGGGACACTACAATGAGCAGTTCTTC. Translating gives CASSVGPAGGHYNEQFF.